Following are 12 T cell receptor beta chains from one sample sequenced in a study of blood T cell repertoires in COVID-19. The table came from immunoSEQ multiplex PCR; TCRdb's copy has only in-frame clones and leaves some out. This table has about 160,000 clones, 81% appearing once. The sample was PBMCs or T cells enriched from blood (not recorded which). These receptors were collected from a woman aged 40 to 50 with acute COVID-19.

This clone has just one count. This chain joins TRBV6-5 and TRBJ2-7; perhaps TRBD1 as D (5 bases). CDR1 and CDR2 (germline): MNHEY, SVGAGI. Trimming removed 7 bases at V and 0 bases at J, with 10 bases between. This CDR3 region has 13 residues. The CDR3 reads CASTLDNSYEQYF. As DNA, the CDR3 is TGTGCCAGCACCTTGGACAACTCCTACGAGCAGTACTTC.

V is TRBV7-2 and J is TRBJ1-3; 8 nucleotides line up with TRBD1. The V segment lost 6 bases and the J segment 7 bases; nucleotides outside the gene matches: 5. Germline V gene data show CDR1 as SGHTA and CDR2 as FQGNSA. The CDR3 totals 13 residues. The CDR3, as DNA: TGTGCCAGCAGACCCCCAGGGGGCAACACCATATATTTT. It specifies CASRPPGGNTIYF.

The V gene is TRBV20-1, the J gene TRBJ2-3; 8 nucleotides agree with TRBD2. The length of the CDR3 is 14 residues. Per the germline V gene, CDR1 is DFQATT and CDR2 is SNEGSKA (reference sequence). The trim removed 3 bases at V and 1 base at J, leaving 3 bases unmatched. The CDR3 region is CSASLREGTDTQYF. The CDR3 DNA is TGCAGTGCTAGTTTGCGGGAGGGCACAGATACGCAGTATTTT.

The chain links TRBV25-1 to TRBJ2-1; TRBD2 agrees at 9 bases. Per germline, CDR1 MGHDK and CDR2 SYGVNS. Trimming took 2 bases from V and 6 from J; bases not matched to a gene: 8. There are 16 residues in the CDR3. The CDR3 nucleotides are TGTGCCAGCAGTGAAAATTTAGCGGGAGTGTTCAATGAGCAGTTCTTC. Translated, it gives CASSENLAGVFNEQFF.

The genes are TRBV9 and TRBJ2-2, with TRBD2 as a possible D gene (7 bases). The CDR3 totals 16 residues. CDR1 and CDR2 (germline): SGDLS, YYNGEE. V lost 0 bases and J lost 7, with 16 bases in between. The DNA for the CDR3 is TGTGCCAGCAGCGTAGGCCGGGGGGCGTACGACGGGGAGCTGTTTTTT. It translates to CASSVGRGAYDGELFF.

This chain uses TRBV5-1 with TRBJ2-7, with D possibly TRBD2 on 5 matching bases. The length of the CDR3 is 15 residues. V was clipped by 3 bases and J by 1 base, with 14 bases between them. Germline assignment: CDR1 SGHRS and CDR2 YFSETQ. CDR3 sequence: CASSSDSSVSYEQYF. CDR3 DNA sequence: TGCGCCAGCAGCTCGGACTCCTCAGTATCCTACGAGCAGTACTTC.

The genes are TRBV13 and TRBJ2-2; 12 nucleotides line up with TRBD2. This CDR3 contains 13 residues. Germline CDR1 PRHDT, CDR2 FYEKMQ (reference sequence). Trimming took 8 bases from V and 6 from J; bases not matched to a gene: 1. The CDR3 protein is CASGLAGSGELFF. CDR3 nucleotides: TGTGCCAGCGGACTAGCGGGATCCGGGGAGCTGTTTTTT.

On this clone itself: The CDR3 carries no conserved terminal phenylalanine or tryptophan, so it likely arises from a read error. Because the CDR3's place on the DNA is in doubt, the DNA is left out and the CDR3 is given as listed by TCRdb. The chain's CDR3 is CATSDPRGL. This chain connects TRBV24-1 to TRBJ2-7; TRBD1 is taken as the D call from the table, unchecked against the DNA. The germline CDR1 and CDR2 sequences are KGHDR and SFDVKD. 9 amino acids form the CDR3, both terminal residues included.

This chain links TRBV25-1 with TRBJ1-6, with D possibly matching TRBD1 (5 bases). Trimming removed 1 base at V and 6 bases at J, with 7 bases between. Looked up from germline, CDR1 is MGHDK and CDR2 is SYGVNS. The CDR3 has 14 amino acids. The CDR3 bases are TGTGCCAGCAGTGAATCGGGGGGTAATTCACCCCTCCACTTT. Amino acid sequence: CASSESGGNSPLHF.

The chain combines TRBV3-1 (or the pseudogene TRBV3-2) with TRBJ2-3; D ambiguous. The CDR3 covers 13 residues. Germline lookup yields CDR1 LGHDT and CDR2 YNNKEL (reference sequence). V dropped 5 bases and J dropped 2 bases, with 8 bases sitting between them. The CDR3 protein is CASSSRNTDTQYF. DNA of the CDR3: TGTGCCAGCAGCTCGAGGAACACAGATACGCAGTATTTT.

The chain combines TRBV29-1 with TRBJ2-3; TRBD1 might be the D (6 bases). The CDR3 is 17 amino acids. Trimming cost V 4 bases and J 2 bases, with 22 bases left between them. CDR1 is SQVTM, CDR2 ANQGSEA, per germline. CDR3 nucleotides: TGCAGCGTTGGGTCTCTAGGGGGAATCCTTAACACAGATACGCAGTATTTT. This codes for CSVGSLGGILNTDTQYF.

V gene TRBV6-1 combines with J gene TRBJ2-7, with D possibly matching TRBD2 (6 bases). CDR3 length: 15 amino acids. Trimming removed 2 bases from V and 6 bases from J, with 17 bases in between. Per germline, CDR1 MNHNS and CDR2 SASEGT. The CDR3 DNA sequence: TGTGCCAGCAGTGAACCTGGTATTAAGGGAGGCGAGCAGTACTTC. It encodes CASSEPGIKGGEQYF.